This T cell receptor beta chain was obtained from a study of beta chain features in type 1 diabetes. All of the isolated RNA was reverse transcribed, so expressed TCRB transcripts were sequenced. This table comes from immunoSEQ multiplex PCR, and its TCRdb copy is limited to in-frame clones, with some not included. This repertoire shows around 240,000 clones, around 10% found once; its top ten account for 0.034%. This clone was observed a handful of times. Trimming pared 0 bases from V and 4 bases from J, leaving 10 bases between. Germline V gene data show CDR1 as SGDLS and CDR2 as YYNGEE. The CDR3 is made up of 15 amino acids.

This TCR derives from a woman between 18 and 29 years old in good health. The sample was naive CD4+ T cells from blood. The chain couples TRBV9 to TRBJ2-2; D remains unclear. In DNA, the CDR3 is TGTGCCAGCAGCGTAGCTGGTACAGTCACCGGGGAGCTGTTTTTT. Translating gives CASSVAGTVTGELFF.